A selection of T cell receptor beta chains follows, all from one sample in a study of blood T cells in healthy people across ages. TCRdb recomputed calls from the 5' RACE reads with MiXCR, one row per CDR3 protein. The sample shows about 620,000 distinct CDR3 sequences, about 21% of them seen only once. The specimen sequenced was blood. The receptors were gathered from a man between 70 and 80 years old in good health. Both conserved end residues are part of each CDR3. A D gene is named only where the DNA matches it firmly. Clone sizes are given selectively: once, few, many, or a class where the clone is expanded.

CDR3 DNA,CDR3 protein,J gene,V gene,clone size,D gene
TGCAGTGCCTGGAGCGGGAGGACCACAGATACGCAGTATTTT,CSAWSGRTTDTQYF,TRBJ2-3,TRBV20-1,-,TRBD2
TGTGCCAGCAGCCACCTTGACAGGGATTCTGGCTACACCTTC,CASSHLDRDSGYTF,TRBJ1-2,TRBV3-1,-,TRBD1
TGTGCCAGCAGTTTTAAGCGGCCGGCCTCCGATGAGCAGTTCTTC,CASSFKRPASDEQFF,TRBJ2-1,TRBV6-2/TRBV6-3,-,-
TGTGCCAGCTCACCAGAGCAGGGCAGCTCCTACGAGCAGTACTTC,CASSPEQGSSYEQYF,TRBJ2-7,TRBV18,once,-
TGCAGTGCTAGAAATCCCGCTAACGGGAGTCCCGGGGAGCTGTTTTTT,CSARNPANGSPGELFF,TRBJ2-2,TRBV20-1,few,-
TGTGCCTGCAGTGAACCCGGGAATAATGAAAAACTGTTTTTT,CACSEPGNNEKLFF,TRBJ1-4,TRBV2,few,-
TGTGCCATCAGTGAGGCGCCGGTTGGGGAGACCCAGTACTTC,CAISEAPVGETQYF,TRBJ2-5,TRBV10-3,-,-
TGTGCCAGCAGCGACACAGGGGGTTCCGGGGAGCTGTTTTTT,CASSDTGGSGELFF,TRBJ2-2,TRBV7-2,-,TRBD1
TGTGCCAGCAGTTACTCGAAACTCCTGACCTATGGCTACACCTTC,CASSYSKLLTYGYTF,TRBJ1-2,TRBV6-5,few,-
TGCAGTGCTAGCCGGCGGTCCGAGACCCAGTACTTC,CSASRRSETQYF,TRBJ2-5,TRBV20-1,-,-
TGTGCCAGCAGTGAGGGTGAAAAACTGTTTTTT,CASSEGEKLFF,TRBJ1-4,TRBV25-1,-,-
TGTGCCAGCAGCTACGACCATACAGGGTCAGGGGAAAAACTGTTTTTT,CASSYDHTGSGEKLFF,TRBJ1-4,TRBV7-9,once,-
TGCGCCAGCAGCTACGGGGGCAGGGGGGAGACCCAGTACTTC,CASSYGGRGETQYF,TRBJ2-5,TRBV5-1,-,-
TGTGCCAGCAGTCCCGGGGGCAGTCAGCCCCAGCATTTT,CASSPGGSQPQHF,TRBJ1-5,TRBV6-5,few,-
TGTGCCAGCAGCTTGGCCCGGGGGGCTAGTAATTCACCCCTCCACTTT,CASSLARGASNSPLHF,TRBJ1-6,TRBV5-5,-,-
TGCAGTGCCCTGACTAGTACGAGGGAGCAGTACTTC,CSALTSTREQYF,TRBJ2-7,TRBV20-1,few,-
TGTGCCAGCAGCTTAGGAACGGGAGTTAATGAGCAGTTCTTC,CASSLGTGVNEQFF,TRBJ2-1,TRBV7-9,many,-
TGTGCCAGCAGCTCGAGGGCCTCTAGCGGGACAACCTACGAGCAGTACTTC,CASSSRASSGTTYEQYF,TRBJ2-7,TRBV7-8,few,TRBD2
TGTGCCAGCAGTTTCGCGAGGGAAGCTTTCTTT,CASSFAREAFF,TRBJ1-1,TRBV6-5,many,-
TGCGCCAGCAGCCAAGATCGACCTCAAAACATTCAGTACTTC,CASSQDRPQNIQYF,TRBJ2-4,TRBV4-1,-,-
TGCAGTGTCCCTACCGGGGTCAAAAACATTCAGTACTTC,CSVPTGVKNIQYF,TRBJ2-4,TRBV20-1,-,-
TGTGCCAGCAGTTTAGGACTAGGGACCGGGGAGCTGTTTTTT,CASSLGLGTGELFF,TRBJ2-2,TRBV12-3/TRBV12-4,few,-
TGTGCCAGCAGCTACGACGGGCTAAGCACAGATACGCAGTATTTT,CASSYDGLSTDTQYF,TRBJ2-3,TRBV13,-,-
TGTGCCATCAGTGAGTCGGAACAGGGGAAAAATGAGCAGTTCTTC,CAISESEQGKNEQFF,TRBJ2-1,TRBV10-3,-,TRBD1
TGCAGTGCTAGAGAGGGGGCAGAATACGAGCAGTACTTC,CSAREGAEYEQYF,TRBJ2-7,TRBV20-1,few,-
TGTGCCAGCAGTTTAGACAGGGGGACTTTCGAGGAGCAGTACTTC,CASSLDRGTFEEQYF,TRBJ2-7,TRBV27,few,TRBD1
TGTGCCAGCACCGAGACCCTCTCTGGGGCCAACGTCCTGACTTTC,CASTETLSGANVLTF,TRBJ2-6,TRBV6-1,-,-
TGTGCCAGCAGCCCCGGGTTACGGGGAGAGAATGAGCAGTTCTTC,CASSPGLRGENEQFF,TRBJ2-1,TRBV7-9,-,-
TGTGCCAGCAGTGAAGCGCTTTCCGGAGTTGGTGAGCAGTTCTTC,CASSEALSGVGEQFF,TRBJ2-1,TRBV2,few,-
TGTGCCAGCAGAATGGGCGGGACCCTATACGAGCAGTACTTC,CASRMGGTLYEQYF,TRBJ2-7,TRBV28,few,-
TGTGCCAGCAGCCTGTTAGGGGGTGTAGACGAGCAGTACTTC,CASSLLGGVDEQYF,TRBJ2-7,TRBV7-9,few,-
TGTGCCAGCAGCGTCCGACAGGGACTTTGGGAGACCCAGTACTTC,CASSVRQGLWETQYF,TRBJ2-5,TRBV9,few,-
TGCAGTGCTAGAGCGCCCCTTAGGCCCTACGAGCAGTACTTC,CSARAPLRPYEQYF,TRBJ2-7,TRBV20-1,few,-
TGCGCCAGCAGCCGGTTGGGCGGGGTCTACGAGCAGTACTTC,CASSRLGGVYEQYF,TRBJ2-7,TRBV4-1,few,-
TGTGCCAGCAGCTTAGGTGACTTGCGCAACGGGGGTAAAAAGACCCAGTACTTC,CASSLGDLRNGGKKTQYF,TRBJ2-5,TRBV7-6,few,-
TGTGCCAGCAGCTTGGGTAGTAGCGGGAGAGCAGATACGCAGTATTTT,CASSLGSSGRADTQYF,TRBJ2-3,TRBV5-6,few,TRBD2
TGTGCCAGCAGCCAAGGTACAGGGGTCACCGGGGAGCTGTTTTTT,CASSQGTGVTGELFF,TRBJ2-2,TRBV3-1,few,TRBD1
TGCAGTGCTAGAGATCCGGGGAGGTCTTCAGGCTATGGCTACACCTTC,CSARDPGRSSGYGYTF,TRBJ1-2,TRBV20-1,-,-
TGTGCCAGCAGACGCGGACTGCAAGAGACCCAGTACTTC,CASRRGLQETQYF,TRBJ2-5,TRBV6-2/TRBV6-3,many,-